Reported below is one T cell receptor beta chain. The antigen is not known. The data are from a study of cytomegalovirus exposure and HLA in healthy donors. Study-level background: Earlier, some 200 million T cells were analyzed, and approximately 110 million unique TCR beta sequences were found among them.

General study findings and limits: The study carried out a later analysis of TCR beta sequences. It associated around 17,000 of them with specific HLA alleles at a false discovery rate of 0.05. It was assumed in the presence/absence analyses that sequencing depth was roughly uniform across donors. Most TCR sequences were rare, but some public TCRs occurred in many donors.

Trimming removed 3 bases from V and 1 base from J, with 16 bases in between. Germline V gene sequence: CDR1 SGDLS, CDR2 YYNGEE. The CDR3 runs 17 residues. The PCR made use of 60 Vbeta and 13 Jbeta primers. Profiling relied on immunoSEQ multiplex PCR, and the TCRdb table lists in-frame clones only, not all of them. The sample yields more than 95,000 clones, more than 65% seen once. The receptor was derived from a young woman in good health and CMV-seropositive. V and J are TRBV9 and TRBJ2-2; D might be TRBD2 (6 bases). The sample consisted of PBMCs. The CDR3 is CASSGESSGLNTGELFF. In DNA form, the CDR3 reads TGTGCCAGCAGCGGCGAGAGTAGCGGATTGAACACCGGGGAGCTGTTTTTT.